The clone carrying this TCR beta chain was seen at least ten times. Its antigen is still unknown. The entry originates in a study of human T cells and chemical hapten exposure. Study information: Patch tests put 0.01% DPC on the upper back, read at 6 days. General study results and limits: Expanded TCR sets contained significantly more large CDR3 similarity clusters than controls.

Trimming took off 6 bases at V and 4 bases at J, with 10 bases between the two ends. This CDR3 is built from 12 residues. Germline V gene data show CDR1 as MDHEN and CDR2 as SYDVKM. Time point: pre-sensitization, week 0. The treatment is: therapeutic diphenylcyclopropenone sensitization with weekly scalp DPC. Individual cDNA molecules had unique molecular identifiers attached to them by the library. TCRdb itself ran the RACE reads through MiXCR, one entry per CDR3 protein. The repertoire holds about 110,000 distinct CDR3 sequences, with roughly an eighth as singletons. This chain uses TRBV28 with TRBJ2-7; no definite D call. The sample in question was whole blood, obtained in connection with sensitization to the hapten diphenylcyclopropenone (DPC). The clonotype was recovered from a woman between 45 and 65 years old with alopecia areata. Some clones in this sample may be carry-over from other donors' samples. The CDR3 region has the DNA TGTGCCAGCAGCGAAGCCCCATACGAGCAGTACTTC. It yields the protein CASSEAPYEQYF.